This TCR beta chain came from a study of identical twins. Germline-derived CDR1 and CDR2 are ENHRY and SYGVKD. With 11 bases removed from V and 0 bases from J, the gap between germline ends came to 20 bases. The CDR3 extends over 17 amino acids. TCRdb re-called the 5' RACE reads through MiXCR, storing one row per CDR3 protein. The sample carries about 720,000 distinct CDR3 sequences, over 15% recorded once. Ten or more counts support this clonotype. These same records also appear under a second study, on T cells expressing NK-cell markers.

This clonotype was obtained from a young woman in good health. Sequencing used PBMCs. The chain links TRBV10-3 to TRBJ2-6; D uncertain. CDR3 in amino acids: CARDKNEQASGANVLTF. As DNA, the CDR3 is TGTGCCCGAGACAAAAACGAACAAGCCTCTGGGGCCAACGTCCTGACTTTC.